This is a list of T cell receptor beta chains from one sample in a study of response to subunit inactivated influenza vaccine. In TCRdb, the RT-PCR reads were re-called with MiXCR into one record per CDR3 protein. Among 550,000 to 800,000 distinct CDR3 sequences listed, approximately 15% were seen once. This material consisted of PBMCs from blood, taken around 14 days before vaccination. These TCRs come from a man in his forties or fifties who received an inactivated influenza vaccine. CDR3s leave out the opening cysteine and the closing phenylalanine or tryptophan.

v_call	j_call	cdr3_aa
TRBV12-3/TRBV12-4	TRBJ2-7	ASSPSSGGAISYEQY
TRBV11-2	TRBJ2-7	ASSLADTSSYEQY
TRBV20-1	TRBJ1-6	SARGRDRVNNSPLH
TRBV11-2	TRBJ2-7	ASSLEAGGPSTPPNEQY
TRBV5-1	TRBJ1-1	ASSLTGGAFTEAF
TRBV9	TRBJ2-7	ASSVSDRTYEQY
TRBV7-2	TRBJ1-1	ASSLMPGIGTEAF
TRBV5-1	TRBJ2-1	ASIGGPGTSPNEQF
TRBV10-3	TRBJ2-1	AISGRTTYNEQF
TRBV10-3	TRBJ2-6	AISESGGVGANVLT
TRBV4-2	TRBJ2-2	ASSLLPGQTNTGELF
TRBV29-1	TRBJ2-1	SVEASTINNEQF
TRBV21-1	TRBJ2-5	ASSKGTAEETQY
TRBV2	TRBJ2-3	ASSYRAQITDTQY
TRBV4-1	TRBJ2-5	ASSQDREIAGALRGVETQY
TRBV20-1	TRBJ2-3	SALRGGPRDTQY
TRBV10-3	TRBJ2-1	AISFGSSGRAVLTNEQF
TRBV11-2	TRBJ2-7	ASSSDRAPTYEQY
TRBV14	TRBJ2-3	ASSHQRGPSTDTQY
TRBV10-3	TRBJ2-7	AISGGSRDEQY
TRBV3-1	TRBJ1-1	ASSQEFRRLGGRWNTEAF
TRBV12-3/TRBV12-4	TRBJ2-3	ASRRTGSGDTQY
TRBV25-1	TRBJ2-2	ASSGSESSFRPGELF
TRBV29-1	TRBJ2-1	SGVQLAVYNEQF
TRBV3-1	TRBJ2-2	ASSQGRTTLSDGELF
TRBV11-2	TRBJ1-1	ASSLTEHMNTEAF
TRBV7-8	TRBJ2-7	ASSFRSVPYEQY
TRBV20-1	TRBJ2-1	SAPGQGSVDSYNEQF
TRBV5-6	TRBJ2-2	ASSLSYRRSVGELF
TRBV5-1	TRBJ2-5	ASSFSARSGGKETQY
TRBV3-1	TRBJ2-7	ASSSGGIYEQY
TRBV3-1	TRBJ1-2	ASSHRQSWGYGYT
TRBV7-9	TRBJ2-5	ASSHSGARQETQY
TRBV20-1	TRBJ2-5	SAPRDWEETQY
TRBV7-6	TRBJ2-3	ASSLVGTGATDTQY
TRBV7-9	TRBJ2-2	ATFRPADLDTGELF
TRBV5-1	TRBJ1-1	ASSTRTGVTTEAF
TRBV18	TRBJ2-7	ASSPSSTGEQY
TRBV4-2	TRBJ1-5	ASSRTSQDQPQH
TRBV5-1	TRBJ2-2	ASSLGLQGLSTGELF
TRBV18	TRBJ2-7	ASSPLLSYEQY
TRBV7-9	TRBJ2-5	ASSPLRDWETQY
TRBV20-1	TRBJ1-6	SAQGAGNSPLH
TRBV19	TRBJ1-1	ASSKFGTEAF
TRBV28	TRBJ2-2	ASTGGSTGELF
TRBV29-1	TRBJ2-3	SGRQATDTQY
TRBV6-1	TRBJ1-1	ASNTRTLGLNTEAF
TRBV5-1	TRBJ2-5	ASSLVGTSYKETQY
TRBV25-1	TRBJ2-5	ASKRTVQETQY
TRBV28	TRBJ1-2	ASRHGDANYGYT
TRBV6-5	TRBJ2-1	ASSSTGSGYNEQF
TRBV5-1	TRBJ2-5	ASSFGSGRQETQY
TRBV5-8	TRBJ2-7	ASSLLQGQY
TRBV5-6	TRBJ2-7	ASSSGTSAYEQY
TRBV7-2	TRBJ2-1	ASSSSSGRASNEQF